This T cell receptor beta chain was found in a study of persistence of HIV-infected CD4 T cells. An overlapping HIV-1 Gag peptide pool stimulated these cells at about 1 ug/peptide/mL. CD40L/CD69 double-negative CD45RO-high memory CD4+ T cells were collected. Sequencing used immunoSEQ version 4 in survey mode. TCRdb keeps only in-frame clones here, not all; method: immunoSEQ multiplex PCR. Among about 40,000 clones listed, more than 75% were seen once. The V end was cut by 2 bases, the J end by 4 bases, with 13 bases between. The germline V gene encodes CDR1 SGHRS and CDR2 YFSETQ. The CDR3 has 15 residues. General study points: Antigen-responding cells were enriched for degenerate expanded CDR3beta sequences.

Comments on this clone: Its antigen is not known.

This receptor was identified in an adult man with HIV who was CMV-seropositive. The V and J genes are TRBV5-1 and TRBJ2-4; D may match TRBD1 or TRBD2 (5 bases each). This specimen was CD4+ T cells sorted from PBMCs after approximately 19-hour stimulation, taken from a patient who received antiretroviral therapy. CDR3 amino acids: CASSFHPEGKNIQYF. The DNA of the CDR3 is TGCGCCAGCAGCTTTCATCCAGAGGGGAAAAACATTCAGTACTTC.